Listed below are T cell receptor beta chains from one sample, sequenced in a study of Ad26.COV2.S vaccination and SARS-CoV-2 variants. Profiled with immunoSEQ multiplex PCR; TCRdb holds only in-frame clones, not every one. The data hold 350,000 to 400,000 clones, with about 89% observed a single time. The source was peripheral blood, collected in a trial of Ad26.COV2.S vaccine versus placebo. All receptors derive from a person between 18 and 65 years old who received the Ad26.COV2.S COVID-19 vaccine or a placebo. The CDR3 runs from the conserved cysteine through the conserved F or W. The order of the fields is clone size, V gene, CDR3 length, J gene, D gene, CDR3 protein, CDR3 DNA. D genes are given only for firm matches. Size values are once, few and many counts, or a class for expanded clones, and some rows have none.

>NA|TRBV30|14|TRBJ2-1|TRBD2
CAWSESGRRNEQFF
TGTGCCTGGAGTGAAAGCGGGAGAAGAAATGAGCAGTTCTTC
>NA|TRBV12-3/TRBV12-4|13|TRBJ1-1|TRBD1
CASEGQLATEAFF
TGTGCCAGCGAGGGACAGTTGGCCACTGAAGCTTTCTTT
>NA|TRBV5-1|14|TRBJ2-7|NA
CASSLRAEPYEQYF
TGCGCCAGCAGCTTGAGGGCTGAACCCTACGAGCAGTACTTC
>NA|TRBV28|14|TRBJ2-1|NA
CASSYQGLYNEQFF
TGTGCCAGCAGTTATCAGGGACTTTACAATGAGCAGTTCTTC
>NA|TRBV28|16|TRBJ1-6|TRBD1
CASRPPGQGAYSPLHF
TGTGCCAGCAGACCCCCGGGACAGGGGGCATATTCACCCCTCCACTTT
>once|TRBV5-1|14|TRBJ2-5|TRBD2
CASSLGGSDETQYF
TGCGCCAGCAGCTTAGGCGGGAGTGACGAGACCCAGTACTTC
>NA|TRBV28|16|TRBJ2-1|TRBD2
CASSSPGLAGSNEQFF
TGTGCCAGCAGTTCCCCGGGACTAGCGGGTTCGAATGAGCAGTTCTTC
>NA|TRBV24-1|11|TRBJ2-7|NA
CATSDLPTPVF
TGTGCCACCAGTGATTTGCCCACCCCCGTATTC
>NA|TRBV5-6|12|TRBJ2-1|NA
CASSLVDNEQFF
TGTGCCAGCAGCTTGGTTGACAATGAGCAGTTCTTC
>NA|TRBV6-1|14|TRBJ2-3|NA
CASSEKVRTDTQYF
TGTGCCAGCAGTGAAAAGGTCCGCACAGATACGCAGTATTTT
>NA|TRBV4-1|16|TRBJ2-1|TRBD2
CASSVTLAGGNNEQFF
TGCGCCAGCAGCGTAACACTAGCGGGAGGGAACAATGAGCAGTTCTTC
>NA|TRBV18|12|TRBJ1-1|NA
CASSPGEVFAFF
TGTGCCAGCTCACCGGGAGAGGTATTTGCTTTCTTT
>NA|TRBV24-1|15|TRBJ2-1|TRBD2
CATSDAGTRGNEQFF
TGTGCCACCAGTGATGCCGGGACTAGAGGCAATGAGCAGTTCTTC
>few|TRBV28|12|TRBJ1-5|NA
CASSSAERTQHF
TGTGCCAGCAGTTCGGCGGAGAGAACCCAGCATTTT
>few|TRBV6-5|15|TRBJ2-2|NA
CASRPGPMVPGELFF
TGTGCCAGCAGGCCTGGGCCCATGGTCCCCGGGGAGCTGTTTTTT
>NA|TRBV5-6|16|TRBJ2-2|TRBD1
CASSLGGGARAGELFF
TGTGCCAGCAGCTTGGGAGGGGGCGCAAGGGCCGGGGAGCTGTTTTTT
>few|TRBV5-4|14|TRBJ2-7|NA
CASSLGVLGGKQYF
TGTGCCAGCAGCTTGGGGGTTCTCGGCGGGAAGCAGTACTTC
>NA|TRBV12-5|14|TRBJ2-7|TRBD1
CASGLDRGPREQYF
TGTGCTAGTGGTTTGGACAGGGGGCCCCGCGAGCAGTACTTC
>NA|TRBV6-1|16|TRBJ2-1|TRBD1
CASSEAAGGLYNEQFF
TGTGCCAGCAGTGAAGCGGCAGGGGGATTATACAATGAGCAGTTCTTC
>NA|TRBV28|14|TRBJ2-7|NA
CASSPPVSLYEQYF
TGTGCCAGCAGTCCCCCCGTTAGCCTCTACGAGCAGTACTTC
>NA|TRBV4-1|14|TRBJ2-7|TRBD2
CASSQKGEGYEQYF
TGCGCCAGCAGCCAGAAAGGGGAGGGGTACGAGCAGTACTTC
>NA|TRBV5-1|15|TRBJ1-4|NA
CASSLYGALNEKLFF
TGCGCCAGCAGCTTGTACGGAGCGTTAAATGAAAAACTGTTTTTT
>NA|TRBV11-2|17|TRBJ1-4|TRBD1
CASSPGGTGTDNEKLFF
TGTGCCAGCAGCCCAGGAGGCACCGGGACAGATAATGAAAAACTGTTTTTT
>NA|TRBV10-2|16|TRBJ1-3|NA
CASSENVRNSGNTIYF
TGCGCCAGCAGTGAGAATGTGAGGAACTCTGGAAACACCATATATTTT
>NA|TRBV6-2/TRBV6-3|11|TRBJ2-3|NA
CASSSQEAEYF
TGTGCCAGCAGTTCTCAGGAGGCGGAGTATTTT
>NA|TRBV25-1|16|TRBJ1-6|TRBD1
CASSEGFGQGNSPLHF
TGTGCCAGCAGTGAAGGCTTCGGACAGGGTAATTCACCCCTCCACTTT
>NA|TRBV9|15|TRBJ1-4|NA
CASSSGHYPNEKLFF
TGTGCCAGCAGCTCCGGACATTACCCGAATGAAAAACTGTTTTTT
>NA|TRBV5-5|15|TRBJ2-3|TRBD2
CASSLSSGIGDTQYF
TGTGCCAGCAGCTTGTCAAGCGGGATTGGCGATACGCAGTATTTT
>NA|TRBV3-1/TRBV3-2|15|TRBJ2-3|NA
CASSQDGLSTDTQYF
TGTGCCAGCAGCCAAGACGGTCTGAGCACAGATACGCAGTATTTT
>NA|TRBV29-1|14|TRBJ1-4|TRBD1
CSVERDRGSEKLFF
TGCAGCGTGGAGAGGGACAGGGGGAGTGAAAAACTGTTTTTT
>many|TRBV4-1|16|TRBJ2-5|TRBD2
CASSQEWRDYVKTQYF
TGCGCCAGCAGCCAAGAATGGAGGGACTATGTGAAGACCCAGTACTTC
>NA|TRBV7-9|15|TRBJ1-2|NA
CASSPPSFRWDGYTF
TGTGCCAGCAGCCCCCCAAGTTTCCGGTGGGATGGCTACACCTTC
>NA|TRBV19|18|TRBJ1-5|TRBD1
CASSRHLPRGQGDQPQHF
TGTGCCAGTAGCCGCCACCTCCCGCGAGGACAGGGGGATCAGCCCCAGCATTTT
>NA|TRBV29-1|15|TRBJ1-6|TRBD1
CSVDLGQGENSPLHF
TGCAGCGTGGATTTAGGACAGGGAGAGAATTCACCCCTCCACTTT
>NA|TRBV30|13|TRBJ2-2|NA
CAWSQGNTGELFF
TGTGCCTGGAGCCAGGGGAACACCGGGGAGCTGTTTTTT
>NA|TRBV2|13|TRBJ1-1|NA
CASSEMMNTEAFF
TGTGCCAGCAGTGAAATGATGAACACTGAAGCTTTCTTT
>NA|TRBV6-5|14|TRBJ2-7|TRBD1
CASSNDRVPYEQYF
TGTGCCAGCAGTAACGACAGGGTCCCCTACGAGCAGTACTTC
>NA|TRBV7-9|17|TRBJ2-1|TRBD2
CASSPSGLAGVLNEQFF
TGTGCCAGCAGCCCATCGGGACTAGCGGGAGTACTGAATGAGCAGTTCTTC
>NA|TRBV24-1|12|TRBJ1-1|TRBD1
CATSTGQGKAFF
TGTGCCACCAGTACGGGACAGGGTAAAGCTTTCTTT